This TCR beta chain was sequenced during a study of cytomegalovirus exposure and HLA in healthy donors. Whole-study findings and limits: Three CMV-associated chains proved CMV antigen-specific in vitro. Prior analysis indicated that the majority of TCR beta V segments exhibited productivity approximately 90% or approximately 30% of the time. The authors listed around 150 TCR beta chains as cytomegalovirus-associated. Later analysis found that TCR beta chains associated with HLA were more clonally expanded than other, equally common chains.

The study ran its PCR with 60 Vbeta and 13 Jbeta primers. Clones were read by immunoSEQ multiplex PCR, and TCRdb kept only the in-frame ones, dropping some. The data show 80,000 to 130,000 clones, with more than 65% seen just once and over 4% held by the top ten. Worth noting for this clone: Its antigen is not known.

The sequence was obtained from a woman aged 18-30 years in good health and CMV-seropositive. Sequencing input: PBMCs.

The chain's CDR3 is CASSFWETNTEAFF. The CDR3, as DNA: TGTGCCAGCAGTTTCTGGGAGACGAACACTGAAGCTTTCTTT. The chain recombines TRBV28 with TRBJ1-1; D gene uncertain. The length of the CDR3 is 14 residues. Trimming took 3 bases from V and 1 from J, leaving 9 bases between them. Germline V gene data show CDR1 as MDHEN and CDR2 as SYDVKM. The variable domain in full, with the rest retrieved from reference TRBV28 and TRBJ1-1, is DVKVTQSSRYLVKRTGEKVFLECVQDMDHENMFWYRQDPGLGLRLIYFSYDVKMKEKGDIPEGYSVSREKKERFSLILESASTNQTSMYLCASSFWETNTEAFFGQGTRLTVV.